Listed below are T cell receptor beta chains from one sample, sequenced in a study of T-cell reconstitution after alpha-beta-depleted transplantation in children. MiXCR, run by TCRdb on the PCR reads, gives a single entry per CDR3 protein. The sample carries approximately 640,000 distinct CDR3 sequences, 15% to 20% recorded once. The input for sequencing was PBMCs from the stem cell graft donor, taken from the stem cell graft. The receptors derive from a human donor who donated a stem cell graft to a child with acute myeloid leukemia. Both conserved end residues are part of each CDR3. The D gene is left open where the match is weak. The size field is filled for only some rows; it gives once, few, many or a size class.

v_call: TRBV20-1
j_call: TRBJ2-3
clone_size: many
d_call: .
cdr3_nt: TGCAGTGTAGGCAGAGCTAGCACAGATACGCAGTATTTT
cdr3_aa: CSVGRASTDTQYF

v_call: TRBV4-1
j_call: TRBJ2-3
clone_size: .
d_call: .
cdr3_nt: TGCGCCAGCAGCCAAGGCCTCACAGATACGCAGTATTTT
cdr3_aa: CASSQGLTDTQYF

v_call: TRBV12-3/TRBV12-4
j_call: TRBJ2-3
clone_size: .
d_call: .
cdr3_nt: TGTGCCAGCACCTTATATGGGGGCGGCACAGATACGCAGTATTTT
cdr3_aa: CASTLYGGGTDTQYF

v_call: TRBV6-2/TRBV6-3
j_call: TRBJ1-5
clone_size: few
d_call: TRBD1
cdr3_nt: TGTGCCAGCAGTTACGGGGAATTGGGACAGTCCAATCAGCCCCAGCATTTT
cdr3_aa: CASSYGELGQSNQPQHF

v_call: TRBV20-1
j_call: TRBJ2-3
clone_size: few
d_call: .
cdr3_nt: TGCAGTGCGCAAGGCTCAGGGGGGATTGGCACAGATACGCAGTATTTT
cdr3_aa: CSAQGSGGIGTDTQYF

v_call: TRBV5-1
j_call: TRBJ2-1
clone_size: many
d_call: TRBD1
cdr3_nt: TGCGCCAGCAGCTCGGGACAGGGCTACAATGAGCAGTTCTTC
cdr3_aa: CASSSGQGYNEQFF

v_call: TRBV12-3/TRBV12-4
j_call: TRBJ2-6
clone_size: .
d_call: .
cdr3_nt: TGTGCCAGCAGTCCCGGGGGGCTCTCTGGGGCCAACGTCCTGACTTTC
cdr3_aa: CASSPGGLSGANVLTF

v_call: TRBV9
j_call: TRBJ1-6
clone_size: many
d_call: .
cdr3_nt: TGTGCCAGCAGCTCCCGGGCTACGGCGGATTCACCCCTCCACTTT
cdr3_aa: CASSSRATADSPLHF

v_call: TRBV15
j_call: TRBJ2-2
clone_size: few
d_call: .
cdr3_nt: TGTGCCACCAGCAGAGACTCAGGTCAGAACACCGGGGAGCTGTTTTTT
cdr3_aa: CATSRDSGQNTGELFF

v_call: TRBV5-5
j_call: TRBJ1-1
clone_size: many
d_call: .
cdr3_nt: TGTGCCAGCAGCCGCTACGGACAGCTCGAAGCTTTCTTT
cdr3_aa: CASSRYGQLEAFF

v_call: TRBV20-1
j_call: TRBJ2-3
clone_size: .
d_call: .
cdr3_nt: TGCAGTGTTCTCCGGGGGCCGAGCACAGATACGCAGTATTTT
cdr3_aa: CSVLRGPSTDTQYF

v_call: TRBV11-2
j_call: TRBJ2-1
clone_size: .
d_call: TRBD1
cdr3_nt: TGTGCCAGCAGCCCGCCGGACAGGGGGCTACGGGAGCAGTTCTTC
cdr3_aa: CASSPPDRGLREQFF

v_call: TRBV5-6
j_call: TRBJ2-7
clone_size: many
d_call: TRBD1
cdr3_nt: TGTGCCAGCAGCGGGACAGGGACCTATGAGCAGTACTTC
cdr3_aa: CASSGTGTYEQYF

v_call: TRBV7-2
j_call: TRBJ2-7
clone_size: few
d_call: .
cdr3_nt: TGTGCCAGCAGCCCGACTCTATACTACGAGCAGTACTTC
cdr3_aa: CASSPTLYYEQYF

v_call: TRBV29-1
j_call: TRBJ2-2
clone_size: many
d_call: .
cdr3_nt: TGCAGCGTTGGTCACGGCACCGGGGAGCTGTTTTTT
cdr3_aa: CSVGHGTGELFF

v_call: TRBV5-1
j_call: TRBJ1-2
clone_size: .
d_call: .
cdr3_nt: TGCGCCAGCAGCCCGGGGAGCAGGACGCTCCGGTATGGCTACACCTTC
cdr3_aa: CASSPGSRTLRYGYTF

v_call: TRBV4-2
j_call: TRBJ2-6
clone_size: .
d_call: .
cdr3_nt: TGTGCCAGCAGCCAACCAGGGCTGGACAGATTGCTCTCTGGGGCCAACGTCCTGACTTTC
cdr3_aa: CASSQPGLDRLLSGANVLTF

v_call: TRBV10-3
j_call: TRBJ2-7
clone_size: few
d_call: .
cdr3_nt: TGTGCCATCAGTGAGTCAGGGGATACCTACGAGCAGTACTTC
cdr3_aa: CAISESGDTYEQYF

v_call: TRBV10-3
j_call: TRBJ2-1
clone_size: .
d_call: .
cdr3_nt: TGTGCCATCTTTCCAGGGGTCGGAGATGAGCAGTTCTTC
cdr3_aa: CAIFPGVGDEQFF

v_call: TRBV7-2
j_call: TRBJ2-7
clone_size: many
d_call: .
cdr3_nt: TGTGCCAGCAGCCCGGCGGGGCGTAAAGGGGCTAACTACGAGCAGTACTTC
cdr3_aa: CASSPAGRKGANYEQYF

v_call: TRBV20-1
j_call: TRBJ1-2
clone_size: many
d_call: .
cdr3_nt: TGCAGTGCCACGGACCTCTATGGCTACACCTTC
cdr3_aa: CSATDLYGYTF

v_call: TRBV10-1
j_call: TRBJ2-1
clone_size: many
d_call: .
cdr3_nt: TGCGCCAGCAGTGGCTTCGGGTGGCCAAATGAGCAGTTCTTC
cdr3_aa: CASSGFGWPNEQFF

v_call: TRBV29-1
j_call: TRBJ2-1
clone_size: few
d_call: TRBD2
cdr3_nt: TGCAGCGTTGAGCGACTAGCGGGGGTCAATGAGCAGTTCTTC
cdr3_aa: CSVERLAGVNEQFF

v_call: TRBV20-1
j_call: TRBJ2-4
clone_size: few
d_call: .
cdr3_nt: TGCAGTGCTAGAGATGAAGGGCCTAGTGAGAACATTCAGTACTTC
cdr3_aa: CSARDEGPSENIQYF

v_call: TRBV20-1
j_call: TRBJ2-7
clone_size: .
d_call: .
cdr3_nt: TGCAGTGCTAGCCCCGGGGCGACCTACGAGCAGTACTTC
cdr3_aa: CSASPGATYEQYF

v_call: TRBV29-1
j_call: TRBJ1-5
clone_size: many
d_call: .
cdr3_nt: TGCAGCGTTGGAAGGGGGGATCAGCCCCAGCATTTT
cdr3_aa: CSVGRGDQPQHF

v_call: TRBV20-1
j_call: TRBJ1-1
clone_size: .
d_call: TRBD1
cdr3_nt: TGCAGTGCTGAAATGGGGACAGCTGAAGCTTTCTTT
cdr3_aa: CSAEMGTAEAFF

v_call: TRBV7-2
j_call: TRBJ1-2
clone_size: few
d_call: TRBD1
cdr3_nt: TGTGCCAGCAGCCGTTACAGGGGATCGAACTATGGCTACACCTTC
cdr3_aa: CASSRYRGSNYGYTF

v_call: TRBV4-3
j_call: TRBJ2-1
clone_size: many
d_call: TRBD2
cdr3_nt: TGCGCCAGCAGCCAAAGGGGTGGCGGGGGTTTCTACAATGAGCAGTTCTTC
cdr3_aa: CASSQRGGGGFYNEQFF

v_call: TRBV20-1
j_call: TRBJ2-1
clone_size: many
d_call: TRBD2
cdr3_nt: TGCAGTGCTAGGGTAACGGGGGGCTCCTACAATGAGCAGTTCTTC
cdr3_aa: CSARVTGGSYNEQFF

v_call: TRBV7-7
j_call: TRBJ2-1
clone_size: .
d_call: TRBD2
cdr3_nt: TGTGCCAGCAGCTTAGCCCCACTAACGGGGGGGCCCAAGTTTAGCGATGAGCAGTTCTTC
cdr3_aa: CASSLAPLTGGPKFSDEQFF

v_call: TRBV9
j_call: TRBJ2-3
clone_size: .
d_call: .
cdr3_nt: TGTGCCAGCAGCGTGGGGGAGGATACGCAGTATTTT
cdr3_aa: CASSVGEDTQYF

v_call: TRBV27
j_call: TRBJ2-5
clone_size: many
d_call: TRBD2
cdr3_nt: TGTGCCAGCAGCGTGACGGGACTAGCAGGAGAGACCCAGTACTTC
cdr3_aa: CASSVTGLAGETQYF